Listed here is a single TCR beta chain. Its target antigen remains unknown. No base-level quality is on record; no much larger clone is a single base apart. The V end gives up 2 bases and the J end 0 bases, leaving 15 bases in the junction not matched to a gene. The CDR3 contains 20 residues, cysteine and phenylalanine counted. Just the 60-base CDR3 DNA is kept, in frame starting at base 1. CDR1 LGHNA and CDR2 YSLEER are derived from the germline V gene. The library came from 5' RACE. This sample was sequenced with an Illumina HiSeq 2500. A second about 7 to 11 cycle PCR used a sample-barcoded 5' primer and a J-beta primer mix. A unique molecular identifier was introduced onto each TCR beta cDNA molecule by a template-switch 5' adaptor carrying 12 random nucleotides. At least 2.5 million CDR3-containing paired-end reads were obtained from each sample. First-strand cDNA synthesis was performed from all RNA using the Mint cDNA synthesis kit, with priming by a TRBC-specific oligonucleotide. Following uracil-DNA glycosylase treatment, a first 18-cycle PCR with universal primers M1SS and BC2_uni_R was performed on all cDNA. In the paper's pipeline: Each sample was normalized by randomly selecting 1 million high-quality reads, each carrying a distinct molecular identifier. Reads sharing molecular identifiers were discarded rather than binned into consensus sequences. CDR3 identification, clonotype clustering and error correction used MiTCR with a Q25 quality threshold and the strictest error-elimination algorithm. A nonparametric unseen species model with Euler transformation was used to estimate a lower bound on total TCR beta diversity. TCRdb reran the public reads through fastp at Q25 and MiXCR, keeping productive beta chains. Every entry covers one CDR3 protein and lists the most common genes and DNA from its rows. The V and J calls reflect TCRdb's pipeline rather than the authors' work. Across this sample there are 790,000 or so distinct CDR3 sequences, with 46% seen only once. The ten most abundant clones make up 18% of the sample.

These data originate in a study of blood T cells in healthy people across ages (dated by TCRdb to between 2014 and 2017). Study-level background: In model experiments, template switching captured about one uniquely barcoded TCR beta cDNA molecule for every two T cells. To track age-related changes in TCR beta repertoire diversity, the study relied on deep sequencing normalized with unique cDNA molecular identifiers. The donors were divided into four age groups: young (average 16 years), middle-aged (about 39), aged (about 61) and long-lived (nearly 85). To avoid experimental bias, donors of different ages were randomly spread across the sequencing lanes. Using the same blood draw, the study looked at two additional independent replicas of 1 million unique cDNA reads for two donors, one aged 18 to 30 and the other aged 80 or older. Findings and caveats that apply to the study as a whole: The CMV infection status of donors was not known, potentially confounding age-related changes in expanded clonotypes. Observed TCR beta diversity per million T cells fell roughly linearly with age, and a significant reduction was already apparent by age roughly 40. Estimates of total diversity based on one million sequenced T cells were considered lower bounds and underestimates. There was a strong correlation between observed TCR beta diversity and the percentage of naive T cells measured by flow cytometry. Because profiling used bulk unsorted PBMCs, naive and antigen-experienced compartments could not be compared conclusively. Compared with the aged group, more naive CD4+ T cells, fewer expanded clones and increased TCR diversity were shown by the long-lived group, suggesting age selection.

The donors were 40 or so Caucasian individuals from Russia, aged 6 to 90 years, who were systemically healthy. Each donor gave about 10 milliliters of peripheral blood, drawn into EDTA-treated Vacutainer tubes. Ficoll-Paque density-gradient centrifugation was used to isolate PBMCs, with at least 6 million per sample. Total RNA was extracted from PBMCs with Trizol reagent, with at least 6 micrograms obtained per sample. For every donor, an aliquot of PBMCs went through flow cytometry to measure the percentages of naive CD45RAhigh/CD27high T cells. The TCR was taken from a man older than 75 in good health. This sequence uses TRBV4-3 and TRBJ2-3, with TRBD1 identical over 9 junction bases. Sequenced: blood. Here is the DNA: TGCGCCAGCAGCCAATACCCGGGACAGGGCTTCTCTTCTAGCACAGATACGCAGTATTTT. This encodes CASSQYPGQGFSSSTDTQYF.